Here is one TCR beta chain with its context. Its matching antigen is unknown. After removal of 5 bases from V and 1 base from J, the junction contained 2 bases not matched to a gene. Looked up from germline, CDR1 is MRHNA and CDR2 is SNTAGT. The CDR3 is 15 residues long. Time point meaning: week 5, during vaccination. With topical imiquimod, each dose of the vaccine consisted of 300 ug of mutant IDH1 20-mer peptide. Generated by immunoSEQ multiplex PCR, the TCRdb table keeps only in-frame clones and is missing some. The sample contains nearly 35,000 clones, approximately 80% of which appear only once. The source of the sample is a study of a mutant IDH1 vaccine in newly diagnosed glioma. Background on the study: Patients previously underwent radiotherapy, temozolomide, or both, and most underwent both. Study outcomes and limitations: Researchers report vaccine-induced immune responses in over 90% of patients.

The source is a man between 25 and 39 years old with glioma. The chain has TRBV6-4 and TRBJ1-5, with TRBD1 identical over 10 bases. Material: PBMCs, obtained from a glioma patient whose treatment included an IDH1 peptide vaccine. The CDR3 nucleotides are TGTGCCAGCAGTCGGACAGGGGGAAGCAATCAGCCCCAGCATTTT. It encodes CASSRTGGSNQPQHF.